This note documents a single T cell receptor (beta chain) sequence. The antigen is not known. The data are from a study of T cells in localized non-small cell lung cancer. General study findings and limits: Greater blood T cell density accompanied longer overall survival. The appearance of a median approximately 57 of the top 100 tumor clones was seen in adjacent lung. The study found T cell clonality highest in uninvolved adjacent lung, above tumor.

The germline V and J ends were trimmed by 4 bases and 1 base, with 10 bases remaining between them. The CDR3 runs 14 residues. Germline CDR1 reads SNHLY; CDR2 reads FYNNEI. Measured with immunoSEQ multiplex PCR; TCRdb has only the in-frame clones, and not every one. In the table there are tens of thousands of clones, over 75% of which are singletons. This sequence joins TRBV2 and TRBJ1-1; D might be TRBD1 (5 bases). The TCR comes from an older male donor with stage III squamous cell lung carcinoma. Source: peripheral blood, taken before any cancer treatment. In DNA, the CDR3 is TGTGCCAGCAGTGTAGCAGGGCCGAACACTGAAGCTTTCTTT. It yields the protein CASSVAGPNTEAFF.